This T cell receptor beta chain was recorded in a study of shared clonotypes between healthy human individuals. Overall study: Three plates were used per donor for CD4 naive, three for CD4 memory, two for CD8 naive and one for CD8 memory.

A note on this clone: The antigen remains undetermined.

The ends were cut back, 6 bases at V and 5 bases at J, with 13 bases in the middle. The CDR3 contains 14 residues. Per the germline V gene, CDR1 is KGHSH and CDR2 is LQKENI. Only in-frame clones appear in the TCRdb table, and some are missing; sequencing was by immunoSEQ multiplex PCR. The data contain about 1.5 million clones, nearly 99% of them seen just once; the ten biggest clones take up approximately 0.45%. Study-wide results and caveats: Naive subsets tended to show greater estimated richness than memory subsets.

The donors, healthy adults who were HIV-negative, had experienced no recent acute infections or vaccinations. The sequence was obtained from a man younger than 40 in good health. The V and J genes are TRBV18 and TRBJ2-2; tentative D call: TRBD2 (5 bases). Sequenced material: naive CD4+ T cells sorted from blood. Indicated subset: CD45RA+ positively selected. This CDR3 reads CASSGLAETGELFF. DNA of the CDR3: TGTGCCAGCTCCGGACTCGCCGAGACCGGGGAGCTGTTTTTT. The full variable domain, with the rest looked up from reference TRBV18 and TRBJ2-2, is NAGVMQNPRHLVRRRGQEARLRCSPMKGHSHVYWYRQLPEEGLKFMVYLQKENIIDESGMPKERFSAEFPKEGPSILRIQQVVRGDSAAYFCASSGLAETGELFFGEGSRLTVL.